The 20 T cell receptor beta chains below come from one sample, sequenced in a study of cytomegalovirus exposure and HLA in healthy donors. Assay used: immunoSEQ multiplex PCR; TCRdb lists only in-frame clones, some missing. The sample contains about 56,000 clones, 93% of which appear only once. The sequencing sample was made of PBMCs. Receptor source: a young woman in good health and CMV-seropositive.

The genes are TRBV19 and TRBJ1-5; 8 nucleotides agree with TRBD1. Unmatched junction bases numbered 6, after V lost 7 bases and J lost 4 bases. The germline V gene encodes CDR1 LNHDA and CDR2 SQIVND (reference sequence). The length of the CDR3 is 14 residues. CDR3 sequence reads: CASTLGQANQPQHF. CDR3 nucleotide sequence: TGTGCCAGTACCCTGGGACAGGCTAATCAGCCCCAGCATTTT.

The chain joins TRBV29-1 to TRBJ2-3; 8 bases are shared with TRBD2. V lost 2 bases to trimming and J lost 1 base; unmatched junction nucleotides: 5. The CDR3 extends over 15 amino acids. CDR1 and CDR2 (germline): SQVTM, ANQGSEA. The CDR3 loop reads CSVEKRGLGTDTQYF. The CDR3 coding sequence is TGCAGCGTTGAAAAGCGGGGGTTGGGCACAGATACGCAGTATTTT.

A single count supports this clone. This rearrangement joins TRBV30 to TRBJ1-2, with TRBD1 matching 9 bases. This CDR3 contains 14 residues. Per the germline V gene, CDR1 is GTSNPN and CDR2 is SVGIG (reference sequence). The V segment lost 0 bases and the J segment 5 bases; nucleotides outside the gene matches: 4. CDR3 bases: TGTGCCTGGAGTGTACAGGGGGCGCGATATGGCTACACCTTC. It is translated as CAWSVQGARYGYTF.

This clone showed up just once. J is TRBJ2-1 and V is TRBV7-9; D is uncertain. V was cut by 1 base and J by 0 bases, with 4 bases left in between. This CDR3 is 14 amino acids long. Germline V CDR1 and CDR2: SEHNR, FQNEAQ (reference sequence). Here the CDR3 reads CASSLDNSYNEQFF. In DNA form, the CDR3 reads TGTGCCAGCAGCTTAGACAACTCCTACAATGAGCAGTTCTTC. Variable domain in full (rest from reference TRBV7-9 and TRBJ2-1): DTGVSQNPRHKITKRGQNVTFRCDPISEHNRLYWYRQTLGQGPEFLTYFQNEAQLEKSRLLSDRFSAERPKGSFSTLEIQRTEQGDSAMYLCASSLDNSYNEQFFGPGTRLTVL.

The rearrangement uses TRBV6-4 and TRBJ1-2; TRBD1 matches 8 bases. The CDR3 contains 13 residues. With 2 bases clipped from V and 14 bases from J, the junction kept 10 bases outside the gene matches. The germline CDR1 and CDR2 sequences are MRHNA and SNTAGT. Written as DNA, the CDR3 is TGTGCCAGCAGTGACGAGGCAGGGGGCGCCGGGACCTTC. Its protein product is CASSDEAGGAGTF.

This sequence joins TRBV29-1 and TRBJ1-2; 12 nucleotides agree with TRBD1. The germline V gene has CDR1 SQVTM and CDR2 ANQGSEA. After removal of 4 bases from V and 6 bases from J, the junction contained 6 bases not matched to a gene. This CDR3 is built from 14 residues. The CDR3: CSVATGTGGHGYTF. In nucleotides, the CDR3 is TGCAGCGTTGCCACCGGGACAGGGGGCCATGGCTACACCTTC.

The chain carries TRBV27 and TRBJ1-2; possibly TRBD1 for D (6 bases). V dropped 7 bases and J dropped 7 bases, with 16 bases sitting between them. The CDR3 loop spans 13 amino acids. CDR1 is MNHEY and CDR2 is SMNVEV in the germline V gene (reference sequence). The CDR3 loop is CASTAAGAVGYTF. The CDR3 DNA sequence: TGTGCCAGCACTGCTGCAGGGGCAGTTGGCTACACCTTC.

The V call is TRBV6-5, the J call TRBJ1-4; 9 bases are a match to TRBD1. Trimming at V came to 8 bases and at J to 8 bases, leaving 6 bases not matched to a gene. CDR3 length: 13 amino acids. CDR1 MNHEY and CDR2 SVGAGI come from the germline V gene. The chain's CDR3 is CASRTGAGEKLFF. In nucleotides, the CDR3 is TGTGCCAGCCGGACAGGGGCCGGGGAAAAACTGTTTTTT.

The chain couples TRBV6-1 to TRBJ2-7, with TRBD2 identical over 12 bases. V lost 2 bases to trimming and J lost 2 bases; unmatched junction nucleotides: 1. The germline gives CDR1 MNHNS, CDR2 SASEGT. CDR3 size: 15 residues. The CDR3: CASSERLAGAYEQYF. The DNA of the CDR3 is TGTGCCAGCAGTGAACGACTAGCGGGGGCCTACGAGCAGTACTTC.

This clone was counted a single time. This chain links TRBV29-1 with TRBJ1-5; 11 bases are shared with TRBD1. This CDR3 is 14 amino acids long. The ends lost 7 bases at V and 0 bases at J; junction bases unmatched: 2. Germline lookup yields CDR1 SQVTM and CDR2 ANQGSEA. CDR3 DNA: TGCAGCGCTGGGACAGGGGGTAGCAATCAGCCCCAGCATTTT. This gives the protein CSAGTGGSNQPQHF.

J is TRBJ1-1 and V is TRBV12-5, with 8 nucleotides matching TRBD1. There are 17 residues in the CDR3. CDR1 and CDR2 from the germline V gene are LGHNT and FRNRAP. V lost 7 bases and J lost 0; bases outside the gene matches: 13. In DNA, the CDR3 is TGTGCTAGTGCCTCAACTGGCAGGGACAGGATGAACACTGAAGCTTTCTTT. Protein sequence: CASASTGRDRMNTEAFF. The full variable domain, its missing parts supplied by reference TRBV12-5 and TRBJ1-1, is DARVTQTPRHKVTEMGQEVTMRCQPILGHNTVFWYRQTMMQGLELLAYFRNRAPLDDSGMPKDRFSAEMPDATLATLKIQPSEPRDSAVYFCASASTGRDRMNTEAFFGQGTRLTVV.

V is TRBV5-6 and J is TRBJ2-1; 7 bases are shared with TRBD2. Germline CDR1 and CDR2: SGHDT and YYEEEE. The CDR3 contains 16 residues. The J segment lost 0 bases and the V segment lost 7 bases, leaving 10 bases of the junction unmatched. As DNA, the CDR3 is TGTGCCAGCGGGCTAGCGGTAACGAGCTCCTACAATGAGCAGTTCTTC. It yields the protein CASGLAVTSSYNEQFF. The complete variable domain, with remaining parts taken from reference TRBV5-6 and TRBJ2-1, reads DAGVTQSPTHLIKTRGQQVTLRCSPKSGHDTVSWYQQALGQGPQFIFQYYEEEERQRGNFPDRFSGHQFPNYSSELNVNALLLGDSALYLCASGLAVTSSYNEQFFGPGTRLTVL.

CDR3 DNA sequence: TGTGCCAGCAGGCCAAGACAGAAATACGAGCAGTACTTC. It yields the protein CASRPRQKYEQYF. V and J are TRBV2 and TRBJ2-7; D is perhaps TRBD1 (5 bases). Trimming removed 6 bases from V and 4 bases from J, with 13 bases in between. CDR1 and CDR2 (germline): SNHLY, FYNNEI. The CDR3 covers 13 residues.

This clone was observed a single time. Here the CDR3 reads CASSLLFRTGLTDEQFF. CDR3 DNA: TGTGCCAGCAGTTTACTATTCCGGACTGGCCTGACGGATGAGCAGTTCTTC. The chain employs TRBV28 and TRBJ2-1, with a weak D call TRBD2 (5 bases). Germline CDR1 is MDHEN and CDR2 is SYDVKM. This CDR3 is built from 17 residues. V lost 2 bases, J lost 8 bases, and 22 bases lay in between. Full variable domain (remainder filled in from reference TRBV28 and TRBJ2-1): DVKVTQSSRYLVKRTGEKVFLECVQDMDHENMFWYRQDPGLGLRLIYFSYDVKMKEKGDIPEGYSVSREKKERFSLILESASTNQTSMYLCASSLLFRTGLTDEQFFGPGTRLTVL.

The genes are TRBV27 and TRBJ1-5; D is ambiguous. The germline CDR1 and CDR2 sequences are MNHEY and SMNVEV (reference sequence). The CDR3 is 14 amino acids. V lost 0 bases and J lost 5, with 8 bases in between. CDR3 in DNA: TGTGCCAGCAGTTTATCCAGTTTGTATCAGCCCCAGCATTTT. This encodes CASSLSSLYQPQHF.

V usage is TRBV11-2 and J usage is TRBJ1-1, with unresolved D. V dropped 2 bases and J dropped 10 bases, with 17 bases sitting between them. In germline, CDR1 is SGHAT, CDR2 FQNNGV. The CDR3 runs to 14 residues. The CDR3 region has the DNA TGTGCCAGCAGCTTATACCGATCGGGGTATCGAGCTTTCTTT. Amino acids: CASSLYRSGYRAFF.

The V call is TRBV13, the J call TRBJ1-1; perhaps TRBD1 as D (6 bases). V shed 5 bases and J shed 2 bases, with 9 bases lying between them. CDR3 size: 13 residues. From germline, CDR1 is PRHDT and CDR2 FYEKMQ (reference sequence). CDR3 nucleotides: TGTGCCAGCAGCCCAGGGACAAACACTGAAGCTTTCTTT. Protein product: CASSPGTNTEAFF.

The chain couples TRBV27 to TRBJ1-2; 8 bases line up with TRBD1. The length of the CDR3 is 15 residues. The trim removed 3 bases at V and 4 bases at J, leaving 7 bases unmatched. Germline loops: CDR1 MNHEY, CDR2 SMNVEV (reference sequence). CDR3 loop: CASSLASGGIYGYTF. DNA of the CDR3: TGTGCCAGCAGTTTGGCCTCAGGGGGCATCTATGGCTACACCTTC.

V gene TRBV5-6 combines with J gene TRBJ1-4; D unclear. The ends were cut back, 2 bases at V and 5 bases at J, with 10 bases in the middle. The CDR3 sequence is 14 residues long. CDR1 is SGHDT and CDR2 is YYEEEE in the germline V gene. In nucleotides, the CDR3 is TGTGCCAGCAGCTTACTAGACCTGAATGAAAAACTGTTTTTT. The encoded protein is CASSLLDLNEKLFF.

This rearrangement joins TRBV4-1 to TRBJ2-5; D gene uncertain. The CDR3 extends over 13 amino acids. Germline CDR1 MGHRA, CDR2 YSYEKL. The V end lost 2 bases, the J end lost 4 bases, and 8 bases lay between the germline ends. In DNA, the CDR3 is TGCGCCAGCAGCCAACTGCCCGGAGAGACCCAGTACTTC. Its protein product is CASSQLPGETQYF.